The 11 T cell receptor beta chains below come from one sample, sequenced in a study of T-cell reconstitution after alpha-beta-depleted transplantation in children (TCRdb year 2016). To prepare the library, PCR was applied. The listed sequencing device is Illumina HiSeq 2500. TCR libraries were prepared with molecular barcoding, using unique molecular identifiers to normalize TCRbeta repertoire quantification. TCRdb applied fastp at Q25 and MiXCR to the public reads, then kept only in-frame beta chains. Every CDR3 protein is listed once, alongside the most common genes and DNA of its rows. The sample records 700,000 to 950,000 distinct CDR3 sequences, 16% of which are singletons. The top ten hold approximately 5% of the sample. In the paper's terms, the treatment or condition label means: allogeneic hematopoietic cell transplantation with graft depleted of TCRalphabeta T cells and CD19 B cells. Sample: PBMCs, mostly from graft donor cells, taken 360 days after TCRalphabeta/CD19-depleted stem cell transplant. The receptors here all came from a male patient under 18 who had a stem cell transplant for acute lymphoblastic leukemia, so the T cells may come from the graft donor.

The rearrangement links TRBV12-5 to TRBJ2-7; a weak D match, TRBD2 (6 bases). Trimming cost V 4 bases and J 1 base, with 14 bases left between them. The length of the CDR3 is 15 residues. Germline V CDR1 and CDR2: LGHNT, FRNRAP. In DNA, the CDR3 is TGTGCTAGTGGTTGGGACTGGCCTTTGTCCTACGAGCAGTACTTC. Translating it yields CASGWDWPLSYEQYF.

This clonotype was picked up a small number of times. The chain has TRBV18 and TRBJ2-7, with 10 bases matching TRBD1. The CDR3 is 15 amino acids. V dropped 3 bases and J dropped 2; count of bases not matched to a gene: 4. Germline CDR1 is KGHSH and CDR2 is LQKENI. The CDR3 loop reads CASSPYGTGAYEQYF. The DNA for the CDR3 is TGTGCCAGCTCACCTTATGGGACAGGGGCCTACGAGCAGTACTTC.

The chain recombines TRBV19 with TRBJ2-7; D call uncertain. Germline CDR1 is LNHDA and CDR2 is SQIVND (reference sequence). The length of the CDR3 is 13 residues. V lost 1 base, J lost 4 bases, and 8 bases lay in between. The CDR3 coding sequence is TGTGCCAGTAGTATAGCAGGCCGATACGAGCAGTACTTC. The encoded protein is CASSIAGRYEQYF. Full variable domain (missing parts from reference TRBV19 and TRBJ2-7): DGGITQSPKYLFRKEGQNVTLSCEQNLNHDAMYWYRQDPGQGLRLIYYSQIVNDFQKGDIAEGYSVSREKKESFPLTVTSAQKNPTAFYLCASSIAGRYEQYFGPGTRLTVT.

This clonotype has more than one count but fewer than ten. The rearrangement links TRBV4-1 to TRBJ2-5, with D perhaps TRBD1 or TRBD2 (5 bases each). The V and J ends lost 1 base and 5 bases respectively, with 17 bases between them. CDR3 length: 16 amino acids. CDR1 MGHRA and CDR2 YSYEKL come from the germline V gene. CDR3: CASSQAGSGSRETQYF. The CDR3, as DNA: TGCGCCAGCAGCCAAGCGGGGTCAGGGTCGCGGGAGACCCAGTACTTC.

The rearrangement joins TRBV5-1 to TRBJ2-5, with a possible D match to TRBD2 (6 bases). The CDR3 has 16 amino acids. Trimming pared 0 bases from V and 3 bases from J, leaving 15 bases between. Germline CDR1 reads SGHRS; CDR2 reads YFSETQ. This chain's CDR3 is CASSLAPRGMEETQYF. CDR3 DNA sequence: TGCGCCAGCAGCTTGGCACCCCGGGGGATGGAAGAGACCCAGTACTTC.

This clonotype was counted many times. The rearrangement uses TRBV7-6 and TRBJ2-1; D tentatively fits TRBD1 or TRBD2 (5 bases each). Germline-derived CDR1 and CDR2 are SGHVS and FNYEAQ. The CDR3 runs 15 residues. V lost 3 bases and J lost 8, with 17 bases in between. Here the CDR3 reads CASSFTYRGLDEQFF. CDR3 in DNA: TGTGCCAGCAGCTTTACTTACCGGGGCCTTGATGAGCAGTTCTTC. Variable domain in full (rest from reference TRBV7-6 and TRBJ2-1): GAGVSQSPRYKVTKRGQDVALRCDPISGHVSLYWYRQALGQGPEFLTYFNYEAQQDKSGLPNDRFSAERPEGSISTLTIQRTEQRDSAMYRCASSFTYRGLDEQFFGPGTRLTVL.

There are a few counts of this clonotype. The V and J genes are TRBV7-9 and TRBJ2-1; D unclear. Germline CDR1 reads SEHNR; CDR2 reads FQNEAQ (reference sequence). V was pared by 4 bases and J by 5 bases, with 18 bases between. The CDR3 extends over 16 amino acids. The CDR3 DNA follows: TGTGCCAGCAGCTCCGCTCTTACCTTATTTAACAATGAGCAGTTCTTC. Encoded protein: CASSSALTLFNNEQFF.

The chain employs TRBV9 and TRBJ2-5; 12 bases match TRBD2. In germline, CDR1 is SGDLS, CDR2 YYNGEE. V lost 3 bases and J lost 4; bases outside the gene matches: 4. This CDR3 is 15 amino acids long. The DNA for the CDR3 is TGTGCCAGCAGCGGCGGACTAGCGGGAACAGAGACCCAGTACTTC. Residues: CASSGGLAGTETQYF.

The sample holds a few counts of this clonotype. The rearrangement links TRBV7-8 to TRBJ2-5; possibly TRBD2 for D (6 bases). The CDR3 extends over 15 amino acids. V was cut by 3 bases and J by 0 bases, with 11 bases left in between. The germline CDR1 and CDR2 sequences are SGHVS and FQNEAQ. This CDR3 reads CASSFFGGNQETQYF. The CDR3 DNA is TGTGCCAGCAGCTTTTTTGGAGGGAACCAAGAGACCCAGTACTTC.

This clonotype has more than one count but fewer than ten. V usage is TRBV20-1 and J usage is TRBJ1-4; tentative D call: TRBD1 (6 bases). Trimming cost V 5 bases and J 6 bases, with 13 bases left between them. CDR3 length equals 13 residues. CDR1 and CDR2 (germline): DFQATT, SNEGSKA (reference sequence). The CDR3 loop is CSAFDRRDEKLFF. The CDR3 DNA sequence: TGCAGTGCTTTTGACAGGAGGGATGAAAAACTGTTTTTT.

This clonotype was seen a handful of times. The chain links TRBV12-3 or TRBV12-4 to TRBJ1-1; no reliable D call. The CDR3 loop spans 12 amino acids. Trimming removed 6 bases at V and 10 bases at J, with 15 bases between. The CDR3 DNA is TGTGCCAGCAGCCCCAGGTGGTGGAGAGCTTTCTTT. Translation gives CASSPRWWRAFF.